This TCR beta chain was sequenced during a study of cytomegalovirus exposure and HLA in healthy donors (dated by TCRdb to about 2017). Broadly, across the study: In an earlier analysis of under 600 of the donors, approximately 260 Gb of sequence data and some 120 million unique TCR beta sequences from about 190 million T cells were reported. Donor age, sex, ethnicity and CMV serostatus were compiled together with the repertoire data. Of the roughly 400 genotyped donors, approximately 82% fell in the genetic ancestry cluster associated with self-reported Caucasian donors. To decide whether each TCR beta V gene segment behaved as functional or pseudogenic, an earlier analysis of some 600 of the donors relied on high-throughput TCR beta sequencing. In the later analysis, no new phenotypic data were used to find candidate immune exposures; instead, reliance was placed on TCR beta sequences and their occurrence across donors. The aim of the study was to test whether cataloging public T cell receptors could identify signatures of past pathogen exposure. Typing coverage varied by locus: roughly 629-640 donors for A, B, C, DRB1 and DQB1; some 520 for DQA1; more than 600 for DPA1; roughly 470 for DPB1. On average, roughly 250,000 unique TCR beta nucleotide sequences were sequenced per donor among a few hundred genotyped donors of the cohort, with 15% to 20% of those sequences being non-productive. HLA typing covered class I and class II loci at four-digit resolution. High-throughput TCR immunosequencing, statistical association of individual TCRs with disease status, and machine learning were combined to predict cytomegalovirus infection status. The T cell repertoires of under 750 subjects were profiled by immunosequencing and related to cytomegalovirus serostatus. Every discovery cohort repertoire had been produced on one sequencing platform. In a later genetic analysis, genome-wide SNP genotypes for about 60% of the 666 donors were used, and that subset was treated as a discovery cohort. A later analysis re-examined previously published TCR beta repertoires from several hundred donors and added high-resolution HLA genotyping to investigate patterns of TCR occurrence. Around 300 gigabases of sequencing data and 78 million or so unique TCR sequences were included in an early release covering about 600 HLA-typed donors. Along with the roughly 670-subject first cohort, a separate validation cohort of over a hundred different subjects was used. Roughly 5 DR-DQ haplotypes were treated as single units for association and clustering because of strong linkage in the cohort. What the study reported, not specific to this receptor: The 87-base-pair reads could not distinguish some IMGT-functional V segments, including TRBV6-2 and TRBV6-3, so those segments were excluded. In a later analysis, TCR association rates were found to vary across HLA loci, with the most associated TCRs seen for DRB1 alleles and the fewest for HLA-C alleles. The study gave a list of 150 to 200 TCR beta chains associated with cytomegalovirus. Assigning TCR associations to individual alleles was difficult when HLA alleles, especially DR and DQ, strongly co-occurred. In a later analysis, about 16,000 TCR beta sequences were associated with specific HLA alleles at a false discovery rate of 0.05. In an earlier analysis of around 600 of the donors, most TCR beta V segments appeared in productive rearrangements about 87% or about 30% of the time, broadly matching IMGT annotations. A later analysis found that most CMV-associated TCR beta chains appeared HLA-restricted, with HLA associations seemingly driven largely by CMV exposure. In vitro tests confirmed that a few of the cytomegalovirus-associated TCR beta chains recognize cytomegalovirus antigens. Presence/absence analyses assumed roughly uniform sequencing depth across donors, an assumption that may not hold. For the cohort, immune exposure information was limited to CMV serostatus. In a later analysis, HLA-associated TCR beta chains were found to be more clonally expanded and to have lower generation probabilities than equally common non-associated chains. The classifier was reported to diagnose cytomegalovirus status with high specificity and sensitivity in both the original cohort and the validation cohort. According to the authors, the approach could potentially be generalized to other disease states and immunological phenotypes. Correlated functional status among segregating V segments might reflect linkage disequilibrium, but an unknown experimental factor could not be ruled out. V-gene and J-gene trimming of TCR beta chains was associated with a missense DCLRE1C variant in a later genetic analysis, and the association was replicated in an independent cohort. Because counts were too low, roughly 16 rarely observed V segments, including chromosome 9 orphons, were excluded from the earlier analysis of around 590 of the donors. A further reported finding was that TCR beta sequences accurately predicted the HLA-A and HLA-B alleles for most subjects in the first cohort. The cohort was sequenced for TCR beta chains only, and without alpha or paired-chain data the features that could be detected were limited. Several of the top co-occurrence clusters appeared to be linked to parvovirus B19, influenza, CMV and Epstein-Barr virus, according to a later analysis. A cluster of highly shared sequence variants was judged likely to represent a technical artifact of the sequencing pipeline. In a later genetic analysis, fewer N-insertions in productive TCRs were reported among donors in an Asian-associated ancestry cluster than the roughly 640-donor mean. Most TCR sequences were observed very rarely across donors, whereas some public TCRs were present in many individuals. Because HLA typing was unavailable for some donors at each locus, only the typed subset was used in association tests.

The cohort was made up of around 720 healthy bone marrow donors. At the time of sampling, all cohort members were nominally healthy, though unrecorded immune exposures were likely present. The donor tested CMV seronegative, placing the donor among the 350 or so seronegative members of the cohort. A peripheral blood sample was collected from each donor, and TCR beta sequencing was performed on peripheral blood mononuclear cells. The Qiagen DNeasy Blood Extraction Kit was used to extract genomic DNA from the blood cell samples. The CDR3 numbers 12 residues from cysteine through phenylalanine. The read is trimmed to its CDR3 DNA, 36 bases read in frame from base 1. The germline V gene (reference sequence) provides CDR1 MNHEY and CDR2 SMNVEV. The junction shows trimming of 5 bases on V and 4 bases on J, plus 7 bases between the germline ends. To prepare the library, the immunoSEQ multiplex PCR assay was applied. The multiplex PCR relied on a mix of 60 forward primers for TCR Vbeta segments and 13 reverse primers for TCR Jbeta segments. The CDR3 region of rearranged TCR beta genes was amplified from genomic DNA with a multiplex PCR assay. Amplified TCR beta libraries were sequenced as 87-base-pair reads on the Illumina HiSeq System. Per the authors' processing: In a later analysis, tens of millions of unique TCR beta chains were counted across the 650 to 750 repertoires, and roughly 10 million of these chains were shared by at least two donors. Raw reads were error-corrected and collapsed into unique sequences with a nearest-neighbor algorithm that merged closely related sequences to remove PCR and sequencing errors. Alignment of CDR3 sequences to IMGT reference sequences was used to assign V, D and J gene segments. For a sequence to be retained, a match of at least six nucleotides was required to both a V gene segment and a J gene segment. A rearrangement was called productive if the CDR3 had no stop codons and remained in frame with V and J, and every other rearrangement was called non-productive. CDR3 was defined according to IMGT convention as the region running from the second conserved V-encoded cysteine to the conserved J-encoded phenylalanine. In an earlier analysis of around 540 of the donors, sequences lacking an unambiguous match to a single V gene segment were excluded. In an earlier analysis of several hundred of the donors, V segments were called functional above 56.7% productive rearrangements and were called segregating when the between-donor standard deviation exceeded 5%. A statistical classification framework was built for diagnosing cytomegalovirus status from the catalog of TCR beta chain sequences. A later analysis assigned V and J genes by comparing TCR nucleotide sequences with IMGT/GENE-DB human TR gene sequences. Using the TCRdist pipeline, a later analysis assigned CDR3 sequences along with most-parsimonious VDJ recombination scenarios. In a later analysis, every TCR beta chain was defined by the combination of its CDR3 amino acid sequence and its V-gene family, and reads without a unique V-gene family were dropped. As a way to deal with suspected cross-contamination and a sequencing artifact, a later analysis dropped 450 to 600 nucleotide sequences that were highly shared and had low generation probability. In a later analysis, a clonal expansion index for each public chain was calculated from normalized within-repertoire ranks of inferred template counts. A later analysis computed generation probabilities with a VDJ recombination model fitted to out-of-frame rearrangements, and checked the results against IGoR. In a later analysis, hypergeometric tests were used to score TCR-TCR, TCR-HLA and TCR-CMV co-occurrence, with a repertoire-size bias correction applied to TCR pairs. False discovery rates were estimated in a later analysis by permuting HLA or CMV assignments 20 times. In a later analysis, co-occurring TCRs were grouped with DBSCAN, and TCRdist sequence similarity was added when clustering was performed within HLA-allele-positive subsets. Repertoires with fewer than 30,000 or more than 120,000 public chains, plus five repertoires with anomalous nucleotide sharing, were excluded from co-occurrence clustering. TCRdb stores this immuneACCESS table with in-frame sequences only. Part of the clones is absent; in the studies checked, under half of the shortfall reflects unresolved V genes, and no reason is known for the rest. The DNA gave D and trimming, while V, J and clone size come from that table. This sample gives 130,000 or so clones in total; less than 85% of them show up just once. Together, the top ten hold around 1.9% of the sample.

To note about this clone: Its binding antigen is unknown. Qualities for individual bases were not recorded, and no much larger clone is one base off.

The chain employs TRBV27 and TRBJ2-3, with a weak D call of TRBD1 (6 bases match). The sequenced sample was PBMCs. The TCR sequence derives from a man aged 40-55 years in good health and CMV-seronegative. The CDR3 sequence is CASSPGADTQYF. The DNA reads as follows: TGTGCCAGCAGTCCAGGGGCAGATACGCAGTATTTT.